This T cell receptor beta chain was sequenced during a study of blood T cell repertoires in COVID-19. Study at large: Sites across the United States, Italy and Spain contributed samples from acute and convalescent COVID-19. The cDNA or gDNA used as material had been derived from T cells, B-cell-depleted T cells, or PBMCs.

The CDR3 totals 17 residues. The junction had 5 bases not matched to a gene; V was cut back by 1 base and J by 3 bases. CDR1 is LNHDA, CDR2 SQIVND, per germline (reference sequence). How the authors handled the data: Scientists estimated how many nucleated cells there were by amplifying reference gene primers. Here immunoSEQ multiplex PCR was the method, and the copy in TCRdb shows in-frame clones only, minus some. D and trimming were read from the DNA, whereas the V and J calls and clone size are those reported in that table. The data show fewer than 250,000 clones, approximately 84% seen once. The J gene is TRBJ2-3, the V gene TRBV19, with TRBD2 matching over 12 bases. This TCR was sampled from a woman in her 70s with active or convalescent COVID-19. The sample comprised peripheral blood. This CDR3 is CASSIAVGLAGTDTQYF. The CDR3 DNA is TGTGCCAGTAGTATAGCCGTCGGACTAGCGGGAACAGATACGCAGTATTTT. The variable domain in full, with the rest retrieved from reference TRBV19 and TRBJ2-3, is DGGITQSPKYLFRKEGQNVTLSCEQNLNHDAMYWYRQDPGQGLRLIYYSQIVNDFQKGDIAEGYSVSREKKESFPLTVTSAQKNPTAFYLCASSIAVGLAGTDTQYFGPGTRLTVL.